One and the same sample provided the 3 T cell receptor beta chains below, sequenced in a study of CD8+CD57+ T cells in acquired aplastic anemia. TCR beta VDJ and CDR3 were profiled, and genomic DNA was the template. Via MiXCR, TCRdb re-called the reads, giving one row per CDR3 protein. Here the sample spans around 150,000 distinct CDR3 sequences, roughly 50% being singletons. Patients included in sequencing had previously demonstrated CD8+CD57+ cell expansion by flow cytometry. The source material was sorted CD4+, CD8+, or CD8+CD57+ T cells (not recorded which) from PBMCs. The receptors were sampled from a human donor with aplastic anemia.

The V gene is TRBV20-1, the J gene TRBJ1-1, with D possibly TRBD1 on 5 matching bases. Germline V CDR1 and CDR2: DFQATT, SNEGSKA (reference sequence). This CDR3 is built from 12 residues. The V end lost 6 bases, the J end lost 7 bases, and 15 bases lay between the germline ends. The CDR3 here is CSARLGGGEAFF. In nucleotides, the CDR3 is TGCAGTGCGCGCCTTGGGGGGGGTGAAGCTTTCTTT.

This clonotype has a handful of counts. This rearrangement joins TRBV5-6 to TRBJ2-7; 9 positions agree with TRBD2. Germline V gene data show CDR1 as SGHDT and CDR2 as YYEEEE. The trim removed 4 bases at V and 6 bases at J, leaving 8 bases unmatched. The CDR3 covers 14 residues. The CDR3 here is CASSLPGLASEQYF. CDR3 sequence (DNA): TGTGCCAGCAGCCTGCCGGGACTAGCTTCCGAGCAGTACTTC. The variable domain in full, completed from reference TRBV5-6 and TRBJ2-7, reads DAGVTQSPTHLIKTRGQQVTLRCSPKSGHDTVSWYQQALGQGPQFIFQYYEEEERQRGNFPDRFSGHQFPNYSSELNVNALLLGDSALYLCASSLPGLASEQYFGPGTRLTVT.

The rearrangement links TRBV11-2 to TRBJ2-3; D might be TRBD2 (5 bases). Trimming stripped 1 base from V and 8 bases from J, with 10 bases between. CDR1 SGHAT and CDR2 FQNNGV come from the germline V gene. The CDR3 covers 13 residues. CDR3 DNA sequence: TGTGCCAGCAGCTTAGTAATGGCGGGTACGCAGTATTTT. It yields the protein CASSLVMAGTQYF.